The 24 T cell receptor beta chains below come from one sample, sequenced in a study of cytomegalovirus exposure and HLA in healthy donors. Only in-frame clones appear in the TCRdb table, and some are missing; sequencing was by immunoSEQ multiplex PCR. The sample lists 180,000 or so clones; 84% were seen once. Input material: PBMCs. The receptors were gathered from a woman in her 30s in good health and CMV-seropositive.

Only one count was recorded for this clone. The CDR3 spells CASSQESSSNQPQHF. Here the CDR3 DNA reads TGTGCCAGCAGCCAAGAGTCCTCCAGCAATCAGCCCCAGCATTTT. This sequence joins TRBV14 and TRBJ1-5; D is undetermined. The germline V and J ends were trimmed by 0 bases and 1 base, with 7 bases remaining between them. Germline V gives CDR1 SGHDN, CDR2 FVKESK. The CDR3 covers 15 residues.

V gene TRBV4-2 combines with J gene TRBJ2-1; 8 bases map to TRBD2. The CDR3 has 17 residues. CDR1 and CDR2 from the germline V gene are LGHNA and YNFKEQ. The trim removed 4 bases at V and 2 bases at J, leaving 10 bases unmatched. The CDR3 reads CASSPLDGGGAYNEQFF. DNA for the CDR3: TGTGCCAGCAGCCCCCTGGACGGGGGGGGAGCCTACAATGAGCAGTTCTTC.

The rearrangement links TRBV6-4 to TRBJ2-1, with D possibly matching TRBD1 (5 bases). Trimming left V 4 bases short and J 6 bases short, with 13 bases between. There are 14 residues in the CDR3. The germline CDR1 and CDR2 sequences are MRHNA and SNTAGT. The CDR3 nucleotides read TGTGCCAGCAGTGCGCAGGGTATTGGCAATGAGCAGTTCTTC. This codes for CASSAQGIGNEQFF.

This chain uses TRBV7-2 with TRBJ1-3; tentatively, D is TRBD1 (5 bases). This CDR3 is built from 15 residues. Germline V gene lookup returns CDR1 SGHTA and CDR2 FQGNSA. Trimming left V 2 bases short and J 0 bases short, with 8 bases between. The CDR3 spells CASSLFRASGNTIYF. In nucleotides, the CDR3 is TGTGCCAGCAGCTTATTCAGGGCCTCTGGAAACACCATATATTTT.

The chain combines TRBV10-3 with TRBJ2-3, with 13 bases matching TRBD2. The CDR3 is made up of 15 amino acids. CDR1 is ENHRY, CDR2 SYGVKD, per germline. J lost 0 bases, V lost 10 bases, and 4 bases had no gene match. CDR3 residues: CASGTSGDSTDTQYF. The CDR3 DNA is TGTGCCAGCGGGACTAGCGGGGACAGCACAGATACGCAGTATTTT.

Only one count was recorded for this clone. V usage is TRBV4-2 and J usage is TRBJ2-1; 13 bases map to TRBD2. The ends lost 1 base at V and 7 bases at J; junction bases unmatched: 16. Germline V CDR1 and CDR2: LGHNA, YNFKEQ. The CDR3 sequence is 20 residues long. The CDR3 here is CASSQAHGLAGVGLRNEQFF. CDR3 coding DNA: TGTGCCAGCAGCCAAGCTCACGGACTAGCGGGGGTGGGTCTGCGTAATGAGCAGTTCTTC.

The V call is TRBV6-1, the J call TRBJ2-1; the D gene is possibly TRBD2 (5 bases). Between the trimmed V and J ends, which lost 2 bases and 7 bases, there was a span of 6 bases. Germline V gene lookup returns CDR1 MNHNS and CDR2 SASEGT. The CDR3 runs 12 residues. Here the CDR3 reads CASSEQRNEQFF. The CDR3 region has the DNA TGTGCCAGCAGTGAACAGCGGAATGAGCAGTTCTTC.

This chain uses TRBV5-1 with TRBJ1-1; D may be TRBD1 (5 bases). The germline V gene has CDR1 SGHRS and CDR2 YFSETQ. Trimming cost V 2 bases and J 5 bases, with 13 bases left between them. This CDR3 contains 14 residues. For the CDR3, the DNA is TGCGCCAGCAGCTTCAGCGGGGGTCTGACTGAAGCTTTCTTT. It is translated as CASSFSGGLTEAFF.

The chain links TRBV28 to TRBJ2-7, with 10 bases matching TRBD2. The CDR3 has 17 residues. Germline CDR1 MDHEN, CDR2 SYDVKM. J lost 3 bases, V lost 3 bases, and 11 bases had no gene match. The CDR3 loop reads CASSFRGTSGVNYEQYF. The CDR3 DNA sequence: TGTGCCAGCAGTTTCCGAGGAACTAGCGGGGTGAACTACGAGCAGTACTTC.

The chain has TRBV5-6 and TRBJ2-2; D not resolved. Germline V CDR1 and CDR2: SGHDT, YYEEEE. V lost 1 base and J 4 bases, leaving 8 bases between the germline ends. This CDR3 is built from 14 residues. The CDR3 spells CASSLWSSTGELFF. The CDR3 DNA sequence: TGTGCCAGCAGCTTGTGGTCGAGCACCGGGGAGCTGTTTTTT.

The count of this clone is one. J is TRBJ2-1 and V is TRBV5-1; 8 bases align to TRBD2. This CDR3 has 14 amino acids. Looked up from germline, CDR1 is SGHRS and CDR2 is YFSETQ. Losses at the gene ends were 3 bases for V and 7 bases for J; bases not matched to a gene: 6. As DNA, the CDR3 is TGCGCCAGCAGCTATACTAGCGGAGAAAATGAGCAGTTCTTC. This encodes CASSYTSGENEQFF.

The rearrangement joins TRBV27 to TRBJ2-1; 9 bases align to TRBD2. Trimming cost V 5 bases and J 3 bases; bases outside gene matches: 5. CDR1 is MNHEY, CDR2 SMNVEV, per germline (reference sequence). This CDR3 is built from 15 residues. CDR3 DNA sequence: TGTGCCAGCAGTACATCTAGCGGGGTCTACAATGAGCAGTTCTTC. Translation: CASSTSSGVYNEQFF.

The gene calls are TRBV28 and TRBJ2-3; the match to TRBD1 covers 9 bases. CDR3 length: 15 residues. The germline V gene has CDR1 MDHEN and CDR2 SYDVKM. Trimming took 6 bases from V and 4 from J; bases not matched to a gene: 8. This CDR3 reads CASSAGQGRSDTQYF. CDR3 DNA: TGTGCCAGCAGCGCCGGACAGGGGAGGTCAGATACGCAGTATTTT.

The CDR3: CASSQNADTQYF. CDR3 DNA: TGTGCCAGCAGCCAAAATGCAGATACGCAGTATTTT. This chain connects TRBV7-6 to TRBJ2-3; unclear D gene. V lost 5 bases and J 4 bases, leaving 7 bases between the germline ends. Germline lookup yields CDR1 SGHVS and CDR2 FNYEAQ. The CDR3 runs 12 residues.

This chain connects TRBV28 to TRBJ1-2; D not resolved. The CDR3 runs 13 residues. Per germline, CDR1 MDHEN and CDR2 SYDVKM. Between the trimmed V and J ends, which lost 4 bases and 4 bases, there was a span of 10 bases. The CDR3 loop reads CASSSGLVYGYTF. As DNA, the CDR3 is TGTGCCAGCAGTTCTGGCTTGGTCTATGGCTACACCTTC.

V and J are TRBV20-1 and TRBJ2-7; D not certain. Trimming shortened V by 6 bases and J by 1 base, and 7 bases separated the two germline ends. This CDR3 contains 11 residues. Germline-derived CDR1 and CDR2 are DFQATT and SNEGSKA (reference sequence). CDR3 in DNA: TGCAGTGCCGGTGCATCCTACGAGCAGTACTTC. Residues: CSAGASYEQYF.

The chain recombines TRBV7-9 with TRBJ2-2; D is undetermined. Germline V gives CDR1 SEHNR, CDR2 FQNEAQ (reference sequence). V was pared by 3 bases and J by 6 bases, with 5 bases between. This CDR3 is 12 amino acids long. CDR3 protein: CASSFRAGELFF. The CDR3 region has the DNA TGTGCCAGCAGCTTCCGCGCCGGGGAGCTGTTTTTT.

V usage is TRBV6-5 and J usage is TRBJ2-1, with a tentative D call TRBD2 (5 bases). There are 15 residues in the CDR3. V dropped 2 bases and J dropped 7 bases, with 15 bases sitting between them. Germline V gene lookup returns CDR1 MNHEY and CDR2 SVGAGI. In DNA, the CDR3 is TGTGCCAGCAGTTACAGGGAGAATAGTCCTAATGAGCAGTTCTTC. Its translation: CASSYRENSPNEQFF.

The chain joins TRBV6-6 to TRBJ1-5; 7 bases match TRBD1. Trimming took 5 bases from V and 1 from J; bases not matched to a gene: 8. The CDR3 sequence is 16 residues long. CDR1 and CDR2 (germline): MNHNY, SVGAGI (reference sequence). As DNA, the CDR3 is TGTGCCAGCAGTAACCAGGGGGTTACAAGCAATCAGCCCCAGCATTTT. Its translation is CASSNQGVTSNQPQHF.

This clone showed up just once. This sequence joins TRBV19 and TRBJ1-2; D ambiguous. The germline gives CDR1 LNHDA, CDR2 SQIVND (reference sequence). The V and J ends lost 1 base and 3 bases respectively, with 9 bases between them. The CDR3 is 14 amino acids. The CDR3 region is CASSIGGTDYGYTF. The CDR3 DNA sequence: TGTGCCAGTAGTATAGGTGGCACCGACTATGGCTACACCTTC.

V usage is TRBV7-6 and J usage is TRBJ2-4, with 7 bases lining up with TRBD2. The CDR3 totals 18 residues. CDR1 is SGHVS and CDR2 is FNYEAQ in the germline V gene. Losses at the gene ends were 1 base for V and 1 base for J; bases not matched to a gene: 10. In nucleotides, the CDR3 is TGTGCCAGCAGCTTAGGCCCGCTGCGGGGGAAGGCCAAAAACATTCAGTACTTC. Its protein is CASSLGPLRGKAKNIQYF.

The genes are TRBV7-8 and TRBJ2-2, with 10 bases identical to TRBD2. After removal of 1 base from V and 5 bases from J, the junction contained 7 bases not matched to a gene. CDR3 length: 17 amino acids. The germline V gene encodes CDR1 SGHVS and CDR2 FQNEAQ. The CDR3, as DNA: TGTGCCAGCAGCTTAGTATCCAGCGGGAGGGCTACCGGGGAGCTGTTTTTT. It encodes CASSLVSSGRATGELFF.

The gene calls are TRBV7-9 and TRBJ1-2; maybe TRBD1 (6 bases). The germline V gene has CDR1 SEHNR and CDR2 FQNEAQ (reference sequence). Trimming stripped 1 base from V and 0 bases from J, with 12 bases between. The length of the CDR3 is 16 residues. CDR3 region: CASSLDNRAANYGYTF. The CDR3 nucleotides are TGTGCCAGCAGCTTAGACAACAGGGCAGCTAACTATGGCTACACCTTC.

The gene calls are TRBV7-9 and TRBJ1-2; D might be TRBD1 (6 bases). This CDR3 region has 13 residues. Germline V gene lookup returns CDR1 SEHNR and CDR2 FQNEAQ (reference sequence). Trimming removed 4 bases at V and 7 bases at J, with 13 bases between. CDR3 residues: CASSSTGPFGYTF. CDR3 nucleotides: TGTGCCAGCAGCTCGACAGGTCCCTTTGGCTACACCTTC.